One sample yielded the 27 T cell receptor beta chains listed below, sequenced in a study of shared clonotypes between healthy human individuals. Libraries were prepared by immunoSEQ multiplex PCR; TCRdb keeps only in-frame clonotypes and omits some of them. The repertoire has around 2.5 million clones, roughly 93% of them found once; the top ten carry around 0.4%. Sequenced: naive CD4+ T cells from PBMCs. Subset: CD45RA+ positively selected. These receptors were taken from a man aged 18 to 30 in good health. Some clones in this sample may be carry-over from other donors' samples.

This chain connects TRBV4-3 to TRBJ1-4; maybe TRBD1 (5 bases). This CDR3 region has 14 residues. The germline V and J ends were trimmed by 4 bases and 4 bases, with 10 bases remaining between them. CDR1 and CDR2 (germline): LGHNA, YSLEER. This CDR3 reads CASSRTQGNEKLFF. For the CDR3, the DNA is TGCGCCAGCAGCCGGACCCAGGGTAATGAAAAACTGTTTTTT.

The chain carries TRBV29-1 and TRBJ2-7, with TRBD2 identical over 9 bases. Germline lookup yields CDR1 SQVTM and CDR2 ANQGSEA. The CDR3 extends over 14 amino acids. Trimming at V came to 7 bases and at J to 0 bases, leaving 7 bases not matched to a gene. The DNA of the CDR3 is TGCAGCGGATCCCTAGCGGGGCCCTCCTACGAGCAGTACTTC. Translation: CSGSLAGPSYEQYF.

Note on this clone: The sample has other DNA sequences that encode this CDR3 too. The DNA for the CDR3 is TGTGCCAGCAGTGAACTGAGGGAAGGCTACACCTTC. Amino acid sequence: CASSELREGYTF. The chain couples TRBV2 to TRBJ1-2; D remains ambiguous. CDR1 SNHLY and CDR2 FYNNEI come from the germline V gene. The CDR3 has 12 residues. V lost 2 bases to trimming and J lost 8 bases, with 9 bases between them.

On this clone: This specimen includes other DNA sequences encoding the same CDR3. The chain carries TRBV28 and TRBJ2-7; D not resolved. The CDR3 extends over 11 amino acids. CDR1 is MDHEN and CDR2 is SYDVKM in the germline V gene. Trimming removed 6 bases at V and 6 bases at J, with 9 bases between. The CDR3 sequence is CASSLTREQYF. The CDR3 DNA follows: TGTGCCAGCAGCCTAACTCGCGAGCAGTACTTC.

The V call is TRBV6-6, the J call TRBJ2-1; 7 bases fit TRBD1. Germline CDR1 and CDR2: MNHNY and SVGAGI (reference sequence). The V and J ends lost 6 bases and 5 bases, in that order; junction bases with no gene match: 10. The CDR3 length is 15 residues. CDR3 region: CASSLPRDRHNEQFF. The CDR3 DNA sequence: TGTGCCAGCAGCCTACCTCGGGACAGACACAATGAGCAGTTCTTC.

J is TRBJ1-5 and V is TRBV30; 10 bases agree with TRBD1. V gave up 3 bases and J gave up 6 bases; unmatched junction bases: 8. The germline CDR1 and CDR2 sequences are GTSNPN and SVGIG (reference sequence). The CDR3 runs to 15 residues. CDR3 sequence reads: CAWSWGQGNGQPQHF. The CDR3 DNA reads as TGTGCCTGGAGCTGGGGACAGGGGAACGGTCAGCCCCAGCATTTT.

The gene calls are TRBV6-1 and TRBJ2-7; D might be TRBD2 (5 bases). Germline CDR1 reads MNHNS; CDR2 reads SASEGT. The CDR3 runs to 13 residues. V was trimmed by 5 bases and J by 1 base, leaving 9 bases between them. CDR3 in amino acids: CASSFQRSYEQYF. The DNA of the CDR3 is TGTGCCAGCAGTTTTCAGCGGTCCTACGAGCAGTACTTC.

The chain has TRBV6-6 and TRBJ2-7, with a possible D match to TRBD1 (5 bases). Trimming took off 0 bases at V and 0 bases at J, with 9 bases between the two ends. There are 15 residues in the CDR3. CDR1 and CDR2 (germline): MNHNY, SVGAGI (reference sequence). CDR3 in amino acids: CASSYSQGYSYEQYF. The CDR3 DNA reads TGTGCCAGCAGTTACTCCCAGGGTTACTCCTACGAGCAGTACTTC.

This rearrangement joins TRBV5-4 to TRBJ1-2; the match to TRBD1 covers 7 bases. The CDR3 sequence is 16 residues long. CDR1 SGHNT and CDR2 YYREEE come from the germline V gene (reference sequence). J lost 1 base, V lost 4 bases, and 10 bases had no gene match. The CDR3 is CASSPGTASLNYGYTF. In nucleotides, the CDR3 is TGTGCCAGCAGCCCCGGGACAGCCTCCCTTAACTATGGCTACACCTTC. Variable domain in full (rest from reference TRBV5-4 and TRBJ1-2): ETGVTQSPTHLIKTRGQQVTLRCSSQSGHNTVSWYQQALGQGPQFIFQYYREEENGRGNFPPRFSGLQFPNYSSELNVNALELDDSALYLCASSPGTASLNYGYTFGSGTRLTVV.

The chain links TRBV5-6 to TRBJ1-2, with TRBD1 as a possible D gene (5 bases). Germline V gives CDR1 SGHDT, CDR2 YYEEEE. The CDR3 is 13 residues long. Trimming removed 4 bases at V and 8 bases at J, with 15 bases between. CDR3 sequence reads: CASSLKGFEGYTF. Written as DNA, the CDR3 is TGTGCCAGCAGCCTCAAGGGGTTTGAAGGCTACACCTTC.

Worth noting for this clone: The sample holds other DNA sequences that translate to the same CDR3. The chain is built from TRBV7-9 and TRBJ2-7; D remains ambiguous. The CDR3 is 12 amino acids. Trimming removed 0 bases from V and 6 bases from J, with 6 bases in between. In germline, CDR1 is SEHNR, CDR2 FQNEAQ (reference sequence). CDR3 loop: CASSLAVGEQYF. The CDR3 region has the DNA TGTGCCAGCAGCTTAGCGGTGGGCGAGCAGTACTTC.

In the case of this clone: The same CDR3 also results from other DNA sequences found in this sample. The chain combines TRBV5-1 with TRBJ1-1, with 7 bases lining up with TRBD1. The CDR3 length is 14 residues. V lost 4 bases and J lost 1; bases outside the gene matches: 4. Germline V CDR1 and CDR2: SGHRS, YFSETQ. CDR3 sequence: CASSKGTANTEAFF. CDR3 in DNA: TGCGCCAGCAGCAAAGGGACAGCGAACACTGAAGCTTTCTTT.

This clone was seen a single time. The chain links TRBV7-2 to TRBJ2-2, with 7 positions matching TRBD1. The trim removed 4 bases at V and 6 bases at J, leaving 5 bases unmatched. This CDR3 has 14 residues. CDR1 is SGHTA and CDR2 is FQGNSA in the germline V gene. CDR3 nucleotides: TGTGCCAGCAGCTACGACGACAGGGCCGGGGAGCTGTTTTTT. It translates to CASSYDDRAGELFF. The full variable domain, rest sourced from reference TRBV7-2 and TRBJ2-2, is GAGVSQSPSNKVTEKGKDVELRCDPISGHTALYWYRQSLGQGLEFLIYFQGNSAPDKSGLPSDRFSAERTGGSVSTLTIQRTQQEDSAVYLCASSYDDRAGELFFGEGSRLTVL.

In nucleotides, the CDR3 is TGCGCCAGCAGCTTGGCCGTAGCGGGGGGCACAGATACGCAGTATTTT. This codes for CASSLAVAGGTDTQYF. The rearrangement joins TRBV5-1 to TRBJ2-3, with 9 nucleotides matching TRBD2. CDR3 length equals 16 residues. The V gene's germline CDR1 is SGHRS and CDR2 YFSETQ. V shed 0 bases and J 1 base; nucleotides not matched to a gene: 3. The full variable domain, its missing parts supplied by reference TRBV5-1 and TRBJ2-3, is KAGVTQTPRYLIKTRGQQVTLSCSPISGHRSVSWYQQTPGQGLQFLFEYFSETQRNKGNFPGRFSGRQFSNSRSEMNVSTLELGDSALYLCASSLAVAGGTDTQYFGPGTRLTVL.

In regard to this clone: At the DNA level, this CDR3 is encoded by other sequences in the same sample as well. The V and J genes are TRBV5-4 and TRBJ2-1; D assignment may be TRBD1 or TRBD2 (6 bases each). The germline CDR1 and CDR2 sequences are SGHNT and YYREEE (reference sequence). The CDR3 has 16 amino acids. With 0 bases removed from V and 0 bases from J, the gap between germline ends came to 10 bases. DNA for the CDR3: TGTGCCAGCAGCTTGGGGGGGGCCAGCTCCTACAATGAGCAGTTCTTC. It yields the protein CASSLGGASSYNEQFF.

J is TRBJ2-2 and V is TRBV10-3; D is tentatively TRBD1 or TRBD2 (5 bases each). The CDR3 is 16 amino acids. Trimming stripped 7 bases from V and 0 bases from J, with 15 bases between. CDR1 ENHRY and CDR2 SYGVKD come from the germline V gene. CDR3 nucleotides: TGTGCCATCATGCCCGGGGACCGTACGAACACCGGGGAGCTGTTTTTT. Protein: CAIMPGDRTNTGELFF.

V usage is TRBV10-2 and J usage is TRBJ2-7; 16 bases are shared with TRBD2. The germline gives CDR1 WSHSY, CDR2 SAAADI. The CDR3 spans 15 residues. V gave up 6 bases and J gave up 7 bases; unmatched junction bases: 6. The CDR3 DNA follows: TGCGCCAGCAGGCCGGGACTAGCGGGAGGGGGGGAGCAGTACTTC. Translated, it gives CASRPGLAGGGEQYF.

The chain uses TRBV5-1 and TRBJ2-3; TRBD2 might be the D (5 bases). CDR3 length: 16 residues. Looked up from germline, CDR1 is SGHRS and CDR2 is YFSETQ. The V and J ends lost 0 bases and 0 bases respectively, with 11 bases between them. In DNA form, the CDR3 reads TGCGCCAGCAGCTTGGTAGGGAGAGGGAGCACAGATACGCAGTATTTT. Amino acids: CASSLVGRGSTDTQYF.

The chain has TRBV28 and TRBJ1-4; 8 bases are shared with TRBD1. Germline V lookup: CDR1 MDHEN, CDR2 SYDVKM. J lost 8 bases, V lost 5 bases, and 7 bases had no gene match. This CDR3 is 14 amino acids long. CDR3 sequence: CASSGDRLREKLFF. The CDR3 DNA sequence: TGTGCCAGCAGTGGGGACAGGTTACGGGAAAAACTGTTTTTT. The full variable domain, rest sourced from reference TRBV28 and TRBJ1-4, is DVKVTQSSRYLVKRTGEKVFLECVQDMDHENMFWYRQDPGLGLRLIYFSYDVKMKEKGDIPEGYSVSREKKERFSLILESASTNQTSMYLCASSGDRLREKLFFGSGTQLSVL.

As concerns this clone: One end of the junction varies from germline; a read error may be responsible. The rearrangement uses TRBV11-1 and TRBJ2-5, with D possibly matching TRBD1 (5 bases). CDR1 is SGHAT and CDR2 is FQDESV in the germline V gene (reference sequence). The CDR3 length is 15 residues. The CDR3 DNA follows: TGTGCCAGCAGCTGGGGCACCTCAACCCAAGAGGCCCAGTACTTC. As protein: CASSWGTSTQEAQYF.

This chain uses TRBV6-6 with TRBJ2-7; D may be TRBD1 or TRBD2 (5 bases each). This CDR3 region has 13 residues. The V end lost 10 bases, the J end lost 7 bases, and 20 bases lay between the germline ends. The germline V gene has CDR1 MNHNY and CDR2 SVGAGI (reference sequence). The CDR3 is CATTRDPREEQYF. The CDR3 DNA reads as TGTGCCACTACGAGGGACCCCCGAGAAGAGCAGTACTTC.

The gene calls are TRBV5-8 and TRBJ2-2, with D perhaps TRBD1 or TRBD2 (7 bases each). V gave up 4 bases and J gave up 5 bases, with 15 bases separating them. The CDR3 is made up of 15 amino acids. Germline V lookup: CDR1 SGHTS, CDR2 YDEGEE. This chain's CDR3 is CASSPAGQRTGELFF. CDR3 nucleotide sequence: TGTGCCAGCAGCCCAGCGGGACAGAGGACCGGGGAGCTGTTTTTT.

The gene calls are TRBV28 and TRBJ1-2; 7 bases map to TRBD1. Germline lookup yields CDR1 MDHEN and CDR2 SYDVKM. The junction had 12 bases not matched to a gene; V was cut back by 7 bases and J by 7 bases. The CDR3 loop spans 14 amino acids. DNA for the CDR3: TGTGCCAGCACCTATTCGACAGGGTATTTTGGCTACACCTTC. It specifies CASTYSTGYFGYTF.

A remark on this clone: Within the sample, other DNA sequences also encode this same CDR3. The chain is built from TRBV7-9 and TRBJ2-1; 9 bases are a match to TRBD2. Trimming cost V 5 bases and J 1 base; bases outside gene matches: 6. The CDR3 totals 16 residues. In germline, CDR1 is SEHNR, CDR2 FQNEAQ (reference sequence). CDR3 nucleotides: TGTGCCAGCAGCCCCCCAGCGGGAGGATCCTACAATGAGCAGTTCTTC. Translation gives CASSPPAGGSYNEQFF.

J is TRBJ2-7 and V is TRBV7-2; no definite D call. V was pared by 4 bases and J by 4 bases, with 11 bases between. Looked up from germline, CDR1 is SGHTA and CDR2 is FQGNSA. This CDR3 has 13 residues. The CDR3: CASSSKASYEQYF. CDR3 DNA sequence: TGTGCCAGCAGCTCAAAGGCGTCATACGAGCAGTACTTC.

This chain uses TRBV28 with TRBJ2-1; 7 bases fit TRBD2. This CDR3 is 15 amino acids long. J was trimmed by 7 bases and V by 0 bases; bases with no gene match: 6. CDR1 and CDR2 from the germline V gene are MDHEN and SYDVKM. This CDR3 is CASSLWAGAGNEQFF. Written as DNA, the CDR3 is TGTGCCAGCAGTTTATGGGCGGGAGCAGGGAATGAGCAGTTCTTC.

CDR3 DNA: TGTGCCAGTAGTGGGGACGGGAGAGACTATGGCTACACCTTC. Encoded protein: CASSGDGRDYGYTF. The rearrangement joins TRBV19 to TRBJ1-2, with D perhaps TRBD1 (5 bases). Trimming took off 5 bases at V and 3 bases at J, with 13 bases between the two ends. Germline V lookup: CDR1 LNHDA, CDR2 SQIVND (reference sequence). This CDR3 contains 14 residues.